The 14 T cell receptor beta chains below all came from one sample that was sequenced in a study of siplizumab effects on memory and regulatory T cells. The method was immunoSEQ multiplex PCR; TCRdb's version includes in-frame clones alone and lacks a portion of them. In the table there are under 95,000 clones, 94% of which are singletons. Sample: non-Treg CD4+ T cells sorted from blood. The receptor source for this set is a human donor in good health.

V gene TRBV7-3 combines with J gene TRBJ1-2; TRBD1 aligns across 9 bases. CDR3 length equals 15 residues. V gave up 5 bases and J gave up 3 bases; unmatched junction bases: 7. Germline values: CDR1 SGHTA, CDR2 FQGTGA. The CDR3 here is CASSQDRGDYYGYTF. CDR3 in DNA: TGTGCCAGCAGCCAAGACAGGGGGGATTACTATGGCTACACCTTC.

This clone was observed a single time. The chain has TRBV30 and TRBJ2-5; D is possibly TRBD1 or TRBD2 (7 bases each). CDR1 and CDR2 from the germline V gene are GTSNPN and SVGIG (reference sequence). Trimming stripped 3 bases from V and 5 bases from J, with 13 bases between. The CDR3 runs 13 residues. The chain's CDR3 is CAWRRQGGETQYF. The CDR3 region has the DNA TGTGCCTGGAGGCGACAGGGAGGGGAGACCCAGTACTTC.

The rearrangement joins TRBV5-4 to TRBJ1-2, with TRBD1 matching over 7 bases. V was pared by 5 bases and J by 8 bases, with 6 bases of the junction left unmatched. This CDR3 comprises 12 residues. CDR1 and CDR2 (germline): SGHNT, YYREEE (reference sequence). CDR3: CASSDRDRGYTF. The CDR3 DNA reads TGTGCCAGCAGTGACAGGGACCGAGGCTACACCTTC.

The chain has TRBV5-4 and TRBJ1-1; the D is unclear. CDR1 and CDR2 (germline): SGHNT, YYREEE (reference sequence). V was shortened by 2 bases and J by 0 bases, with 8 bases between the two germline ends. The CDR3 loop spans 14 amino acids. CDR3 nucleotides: TGTGCCAGCAGCTTTCAAGGCATGAACACTGAAGCTTTCTTT. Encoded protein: CASSFQGMNTEAFF.

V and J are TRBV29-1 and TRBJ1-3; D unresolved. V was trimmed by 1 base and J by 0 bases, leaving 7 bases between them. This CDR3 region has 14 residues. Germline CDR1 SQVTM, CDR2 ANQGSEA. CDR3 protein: CSVEVPNSGNTIYF. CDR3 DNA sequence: TGCAGCGTTGAAGTACCGAACTCTGGAAACACCATATATTTT.

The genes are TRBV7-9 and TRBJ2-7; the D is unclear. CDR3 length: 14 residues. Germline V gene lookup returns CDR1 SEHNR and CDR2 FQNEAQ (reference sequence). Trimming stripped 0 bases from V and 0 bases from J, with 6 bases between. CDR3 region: CASSLAQSSYEQYF. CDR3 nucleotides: TGTGCCAGCAGCTTAGCCCAGAGCTCCTACGAGCAGTACTTC.

In nucleotides, the CDR3 is TGTGCCAGCAGTCCCGGGACGGGGAACACTGAAGCTTTCTTT. Protein sequence: CASSPGTGNTEAFF. This chain joins TRBV5-4 and TRBJ1-1; maybe TRBD1 (5 bases). Trimming took 5 bases from V and 1 from J, leaving 12 bases between them. The CDR3 covers 14 residues. Germline values: CDR1 SGHNT, CDR2 YYREEE (reference sequence).

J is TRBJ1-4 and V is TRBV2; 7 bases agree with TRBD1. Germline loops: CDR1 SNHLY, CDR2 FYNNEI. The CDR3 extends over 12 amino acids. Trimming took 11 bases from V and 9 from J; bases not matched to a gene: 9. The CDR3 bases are TGTGCCTCACAGGGGCCAAATCAAAAACTGTTTTTT. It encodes CASQGPNQKLFF.

The DNA for the CDR3 is TGTGCCTGGAGTAAGGAACTTAGCAATGAGCAGTTCTTC. Translating it yields CAWSKELSNEQFF. The J gene is TRBJ2-1, the V gene TRBV30, with D uncertain. The CDR3 consists of 13 residues. V shed 2 bases and J shed 6 bases, with 11 bases lying between them. Germline lookup yields CDR1 GTSNPN and CDR2 SVGIG (reference sequence).

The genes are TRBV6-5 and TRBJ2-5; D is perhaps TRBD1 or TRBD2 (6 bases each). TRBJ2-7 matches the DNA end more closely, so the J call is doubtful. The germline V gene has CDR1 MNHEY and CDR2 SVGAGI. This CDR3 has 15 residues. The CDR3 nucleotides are TGTGCCAGCAGTCCCGCGAGGAGGGGGACACACGAGCAGTACTTC. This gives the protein CASSPARRGTHEQYF.

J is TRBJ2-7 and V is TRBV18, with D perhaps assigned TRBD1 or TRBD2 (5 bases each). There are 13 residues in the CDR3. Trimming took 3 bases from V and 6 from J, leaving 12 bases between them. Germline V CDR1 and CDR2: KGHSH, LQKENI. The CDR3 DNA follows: TGTGCCAGCTCACCCCGGGGCGCGAGCGAGCAGTACTTC. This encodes CASSPRGASEQYF.

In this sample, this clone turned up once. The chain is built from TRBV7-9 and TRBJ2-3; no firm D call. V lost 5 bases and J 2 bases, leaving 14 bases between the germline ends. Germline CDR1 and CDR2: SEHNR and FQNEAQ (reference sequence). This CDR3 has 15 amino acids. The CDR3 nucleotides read TGTGCCAGCAGCCCCCTTCCCATTGCCACAGATACGCAGTATTTT. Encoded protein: CASSPLPIATDTQYF.

CDR3 sequence: CASSFVTGPGQPQHF. The CDR3 coding sequence is TGTGCCAGCAGTTTCGTGACAGGGCCGGGCCAGCCCCAGCATTTT. This chain links TRBV5-5 with TRBJ1-5, with 7 bases matching TRBD1. The CDR3 consists of 15 residues. V trimming: 5 bases; J trimming: 7 bases; junction bases outside the gene matches: 12. Germline V gives CDR1 SGHKS, CDR2 YYEKEE (reference sequence).

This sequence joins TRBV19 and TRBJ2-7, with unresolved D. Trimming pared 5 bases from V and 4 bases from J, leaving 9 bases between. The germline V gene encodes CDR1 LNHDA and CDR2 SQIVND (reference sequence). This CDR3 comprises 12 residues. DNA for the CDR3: TGTGCCAGTAGTGCAAGGGATTACGAGCAGTACTTC. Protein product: CASSARDYEQYF.